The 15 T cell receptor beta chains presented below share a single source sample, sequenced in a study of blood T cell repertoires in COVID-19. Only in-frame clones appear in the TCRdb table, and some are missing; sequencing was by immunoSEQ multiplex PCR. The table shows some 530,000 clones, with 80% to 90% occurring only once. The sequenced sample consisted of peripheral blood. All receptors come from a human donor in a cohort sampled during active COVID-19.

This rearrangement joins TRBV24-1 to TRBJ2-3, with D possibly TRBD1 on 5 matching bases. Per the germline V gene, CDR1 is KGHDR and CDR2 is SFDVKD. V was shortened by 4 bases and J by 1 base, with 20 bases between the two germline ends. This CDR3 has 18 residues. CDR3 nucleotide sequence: TGTGCCACCAGTGAAATAGAAGCCGCCAGGGCCCGCACAGATACGCAGTATTTT. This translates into CATSEIEAARARTDTQYF.

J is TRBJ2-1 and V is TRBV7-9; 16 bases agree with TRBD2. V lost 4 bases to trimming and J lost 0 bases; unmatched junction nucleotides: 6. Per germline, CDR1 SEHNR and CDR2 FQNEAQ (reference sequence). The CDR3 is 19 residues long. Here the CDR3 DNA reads TGTGCCAGCAGCTCGACGGGACTAGCGGGAGGGATCTCCTACAATGAGCAGTTCTTC. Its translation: CASSSTGLAGGISYNEQFF.

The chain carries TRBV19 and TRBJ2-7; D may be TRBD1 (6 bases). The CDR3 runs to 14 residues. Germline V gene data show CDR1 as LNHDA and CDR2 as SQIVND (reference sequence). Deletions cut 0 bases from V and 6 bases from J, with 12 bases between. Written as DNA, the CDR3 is TGTGCCAGTAGTATAGACAGGGGTTCTAGCGAGCAGTACTTC. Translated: CASSIDRGSSEQYF. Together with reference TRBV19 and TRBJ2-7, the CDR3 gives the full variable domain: DGGITQSPKYLFRKEGQNVTLSCEQNLNHDAMYWYRQDPGQGLRLIYYSQIVNDFQKGDIAEGYSVSREKKESFPLTVTSAQKNPTAFYLCASSIDRGSSEQYFGPGTRLTVT.

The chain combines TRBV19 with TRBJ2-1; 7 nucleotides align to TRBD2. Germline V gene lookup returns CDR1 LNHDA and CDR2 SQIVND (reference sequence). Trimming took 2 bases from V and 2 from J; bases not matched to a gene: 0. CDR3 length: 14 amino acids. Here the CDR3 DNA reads TGTGCCAGTAGTATACTAGCGGCCTACAATGAGCAGTTCTTC. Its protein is CASSILAAYNEQFF. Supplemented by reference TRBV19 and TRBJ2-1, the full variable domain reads DGGITQSPKYLFRKEGQNVTLSCEQNLNHDAMYWYRQDPGQGLRLIYYSQIVNDFQKGDIAEGYSVSREKKESFPLTVTSAQKNPTAFYLCASSILAAYNEQFFGPGTRLTVL.

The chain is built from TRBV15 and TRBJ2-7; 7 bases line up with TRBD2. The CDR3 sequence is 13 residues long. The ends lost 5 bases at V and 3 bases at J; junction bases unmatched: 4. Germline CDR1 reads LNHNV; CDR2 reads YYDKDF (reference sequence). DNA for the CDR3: TGTGCCACCAGCCTGACTAGCAGCTACGAGCAGTACTTC. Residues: CATSLTSSYEQYF.

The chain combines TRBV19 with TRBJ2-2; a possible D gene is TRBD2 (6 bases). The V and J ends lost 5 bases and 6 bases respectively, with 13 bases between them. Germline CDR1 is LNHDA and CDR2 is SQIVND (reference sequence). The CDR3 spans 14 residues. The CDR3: CASSPTSFSGELFF. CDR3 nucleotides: TGTGCCAGTAGTCCGACTAGTTTTTCCGGGGAGCTGTTTTTT.

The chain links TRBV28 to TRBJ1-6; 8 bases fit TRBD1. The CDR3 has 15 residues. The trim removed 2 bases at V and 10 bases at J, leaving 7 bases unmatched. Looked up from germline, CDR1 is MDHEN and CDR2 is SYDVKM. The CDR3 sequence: CASSLAPGGWSPLHF. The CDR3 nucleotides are TGTGCCAGCAGTTTAGCACCAGGGGGCTGGTCACCCCTCCACTTT.

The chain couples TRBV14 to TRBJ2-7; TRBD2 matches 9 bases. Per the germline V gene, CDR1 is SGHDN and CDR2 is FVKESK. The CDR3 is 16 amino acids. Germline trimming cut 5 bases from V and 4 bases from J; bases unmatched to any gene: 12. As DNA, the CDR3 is TGTGCCAGCAGCAGAATGGCCCTAGCGGGATTTTACGAGCAGTACTTC. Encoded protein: CASSRMALAGFYEQYF.

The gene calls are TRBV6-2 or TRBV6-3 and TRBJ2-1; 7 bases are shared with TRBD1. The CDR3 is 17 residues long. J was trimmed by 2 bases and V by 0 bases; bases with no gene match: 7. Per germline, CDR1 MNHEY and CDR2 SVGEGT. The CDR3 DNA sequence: TGTGCCAGCAGTTACTCGCATCCGGGACAGCCCTACAATGAGCAGTTCTTC. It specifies CASSYSHPGQPYNEQFF.

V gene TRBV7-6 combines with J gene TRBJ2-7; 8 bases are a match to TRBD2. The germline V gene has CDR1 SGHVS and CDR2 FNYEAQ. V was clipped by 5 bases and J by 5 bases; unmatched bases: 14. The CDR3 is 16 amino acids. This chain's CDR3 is CASSPPRRTSIHEQYF. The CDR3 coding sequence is TGTGCCAGCAGCCCCCCGCGCCGGACTAGCATCCACGAGCAGTACTTC.

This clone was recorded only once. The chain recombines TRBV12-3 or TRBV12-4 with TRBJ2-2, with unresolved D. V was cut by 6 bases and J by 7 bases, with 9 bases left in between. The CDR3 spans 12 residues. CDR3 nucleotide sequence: TGTGCCAGCAGCCTAAGTGGCGGGGAGCTGTTTTTT. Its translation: CASSLSGGELFF.

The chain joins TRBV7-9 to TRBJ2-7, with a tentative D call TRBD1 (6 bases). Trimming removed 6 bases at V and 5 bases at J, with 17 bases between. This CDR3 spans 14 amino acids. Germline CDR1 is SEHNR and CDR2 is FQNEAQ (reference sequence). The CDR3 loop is CASRSTQGFHEQYF. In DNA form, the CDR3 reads TGTGCCAGCAGATCAACACAGGGTTTTCACGAGCAGTACTTC.

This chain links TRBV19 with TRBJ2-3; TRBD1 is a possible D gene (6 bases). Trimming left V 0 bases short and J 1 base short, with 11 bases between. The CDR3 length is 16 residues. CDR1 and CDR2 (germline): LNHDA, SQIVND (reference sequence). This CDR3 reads CASSIELGQRTDTQYF. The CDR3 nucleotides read TGTGCCAGTAGTATAGAACTTGGACAGCGCACAGATACGCAGTATTTT.

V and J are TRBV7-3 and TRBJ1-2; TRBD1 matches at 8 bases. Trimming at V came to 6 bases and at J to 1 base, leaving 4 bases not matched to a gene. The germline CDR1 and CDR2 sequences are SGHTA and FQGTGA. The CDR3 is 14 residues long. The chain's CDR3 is CASSPTGVNYGYTF. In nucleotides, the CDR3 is TGTGCCAGCAGTCCGACAGGGGTTAACTATGGCTACACCTTC.

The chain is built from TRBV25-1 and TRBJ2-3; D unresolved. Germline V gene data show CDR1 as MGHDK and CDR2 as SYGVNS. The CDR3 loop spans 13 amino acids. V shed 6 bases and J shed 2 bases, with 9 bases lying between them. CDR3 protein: CASSPGSTDTQYF. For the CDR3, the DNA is TGTGCCAGCAGCCCCGGTTCCACAGATACGCAGTATTTT. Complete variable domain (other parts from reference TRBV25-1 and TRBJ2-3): EADIYQTPRYLVIGTGKKITLECSQTMGHDKMYWYQQDPGMELHLIHYSYGVNSTEKGDLSSESTVSRIRTEHFPLTLESARPSHTSQYLCASSPGSTDTQYFGPGTRLTVL.